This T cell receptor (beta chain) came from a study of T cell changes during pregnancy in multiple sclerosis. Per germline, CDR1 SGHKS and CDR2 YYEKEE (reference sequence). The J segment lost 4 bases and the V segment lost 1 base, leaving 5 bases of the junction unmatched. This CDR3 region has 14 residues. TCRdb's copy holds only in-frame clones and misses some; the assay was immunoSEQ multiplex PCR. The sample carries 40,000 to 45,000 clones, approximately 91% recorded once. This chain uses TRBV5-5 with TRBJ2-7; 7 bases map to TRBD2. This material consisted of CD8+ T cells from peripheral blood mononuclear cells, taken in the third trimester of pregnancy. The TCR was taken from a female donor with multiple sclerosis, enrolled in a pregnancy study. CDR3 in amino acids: CASSLTSAPYEQYF. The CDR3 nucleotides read TGTGCCAGCAGCTTGACTAGCGCTCCATACGAGCAGTACTTC.